The next 23 T cell receptor beta chains were all read from a single sample in a study of blood T cells in healthy people across ages. Next came a second PCR, run for about 7 to 12 cycles, which used a sample-barcoded 5' primer along with a J-beta primer mix. TCRdb re-called the 5' RACE reads with MiXCR, one entry per CDR3 protein. Of 550,000 to 700,000 distinct CDR3 sequences listed, about 26% were seen once; the top ten hold approximately 17%. The sequenced material came from blood. Receptors were obtained from a woman between 70 and 85 years old in good health.

A few counts support this clonotype. The chain has TRBV11-1 and TRBJ1-2, with D hard to call. Deletions cut 2 bases from V and 4 bases from J, with 8 bases between. Germline V gene sequence: CDR1 SGHAT, CDR2 FQDESV (reference sequence). The CDR3 length is 13 residues. CDR3 sequence (DNA): TGTGCCAGCAGCTTACCGAGAGGCTATGGCTACACCTTC. Translating gives CASSLPRGYGYTF.

This chain joins TRBV20-1 and TRBJ1-2; D ambiguous. Germline loops: CDR1 DFQATT, CDR2 SNEGSKA (reference sequence). Trimming cost V 3 bases and J 6 bases, with 17 bases left between them. This CDR3 is 14 amino acids long. This chain's CDR3 is CSASPSGRPDGYTF. CDR3 coding DNA: TGCAGTGCTAGCCCCTCAGGAAGGCCTGATGGCTACACCTTC.

A few counts support this clonotype. V is TRBV12-3 or TRBV12-4 and J is TRBJ1-2; 9 nucleotides line up with TRBD1. CDR3 length: 12 residues. Losses at the gene ends were 6 bases for V and 7 bases for J; bases not matched to a gene: 3. CDR3 residues: CASSGTGSGYTF. For the CDR3, the DNA is TGTGCCAGCAGCGGGACAGGGAGTGGCTACACCTTC.

This clonotype was detected only a few times. J is TRBJ1-4 and V is TRBV28; 9 bases are a match to TRBD1. The germline gives CDR1 MDHEN, CDR2 SYDVKM. The CDR3 contains 15 residues. The J segment lost 13 bases and the V segment lost 2 bases, leaving 11 bases of the junction unmatched. The CDR3 sequence is CASSLPGTGLVRLFF. Written as DNA, the CDR3 is TGTGCCAGCAGTTTACCGGGGACAGGGCTGGTTAGACTGTTTTTT.

Points on this clonotype: Likely a read error: the CDR3 ends without its conserved phenylalanine or tryptophan. This sequence joins TRBV9 and TRBJ2-4, with D unclear. The V gene's germline CDR1 is SGDLS and CDR2 YYNGEE. The CDR3 sequence is 15 residues long. V was cut by 0 bases and J by 4 bases, with 11 bases left in between. Written as DNA, the CDR3 is TGTGCCAGCAGCGTAGCTTCCGGGCGTAAAAACATTCAGTACCTC. Translating it yields CASSVASGRKNIQYL.

The chain combines TRBV7-8 with TRBJ1-1; tentative D call: TRBD1 (5 bases). From germline, CDR1 is SGHVS and CDR2 FQNEAQ. CDR3 length: 16 amino acids. The V end lost 3 bases, the J end lost 0 bases, and 14 bases lay between the germline ends. CDR3 DNA sequence: TGTGCCAGCAGCTTCGTCACCGGGACCGTGAACACTGAAGCTTTCTTT. Translation: CASSFVTGTVNTEAFF.

The table lists this clonotype with a few counts. The rearrangement links TRBV7-2 to TRBJ2-5, with D perhaps matching TRBD2 (6 bases). The better agreement between TRBJ2-1 and the DNA end casts doubt on the J call. The CDR3 totals 13 residues. Germline V gene sequence: CDR1 SGHTA, CDR2 FQGNSA. CDR3 DNA: TGTGCCAGCAGCTCACAAGCGGGTAGTGAGCAGTTCTTC. This codes for CASSSQAGSEQFF.

V usage is TRBV7-3 and J usage is TRBJ2-4, with 7 nucleotides matching TRBD1. The CDR3 loop spans 15 amino acids. V was clipped by 2 bases and J by 3 bases; unmatched bases: 4. Germline-derived CDR1 and CDR2 are SGHTA and FQGTGA. Written as DNA, the CDR3 is TGTGCCAGCAGCTTACCCCCAGGGGGCAAAAACATTCAGTACTTC. This sequence encodes CASSLPPGGKNIQYF.

The chain joins TRBV6-5 to TRBJ2-1, with 9 positions matching TRBD1. Judging by the DNA end, TRBJ2-7 fits better; the J call may be wrong. The CDR3 is 15 amino acids. In germline, CDR1 is MNHEY, CDR2 SVGAGI. The CDR3 is CASSYSTGGPYEQYF. The DNA for the CDR3 is TGTGCCAGCAGTTACTCGACAGGGGGGCCCTACGAGCAGTACTTC.

This chain connects TRBV12-3 or TRBV12-4 to TRBJ2-6; maybe TRBD1 (6 bases). Trimming took off 5 bases at V and 0 bases at J, with 11 bases between the two ends. CDR3 size: 16 residues. In DNA form, the CDR3 reads TGTGCCAGCAGTCCGGGACATCTCTCTGGGGCCAACGTCCTGACTTTC. Its protein is CASSPGHLSGANVLTF.

The rearrangement links TRBV3-1 to TRBJ2-3, with a weak D call TRBD2 (5 bases). Trimming took 1 base from V and 1 from J, leaving 15 bases between them. The CDR3 has 17 amino acids. Germline V gene lookup returns CDR1 LGHDT and CDR2 YNNKEL (reference sequence). The CDR3 bases are TGTGCCAGCAGCCAAGCGGGGAACCACTTGGGCACAGATACGCAGTATTTT. It is translated as CASSQAGNHLGTDTQYF.

This chain links TRBV4-1 with TRBJ2-5, with D possibly being TRBD1 (5 bases). This CDR3 spans 15 amino acids. V shed 3 bases and J shed 5 bases, with 16 bases lying between them. The germline V gene has CDR1 MGHRA and CDR2 YSYEKL. CDR3 DNA sequence: TGCGCCAGCAGCCAGGACCGGGCTCCAGGGGAGACCCAGTACTTC. It translates to CASSQDRAPGETQYF.

The table lists this clonotype with a few counts. This sequence joins TRBV7-2 and TRBJ2-1; a weak D match, TRBD2 (5 bases). CDR1 and CDR2 (germline): SGHTA, FQGNSA. V gave up 1 base and J gave up 10 bases, with 14 bases separating them. The CDR3 sequence is 14 residues long. This chain's CDR3 is CASSLVDSSMEQFF. CDR3 nucleotides: TGTGCCAGCAGCTTAGTGGACTCTTCGATGGAGCAGTTCTTC.

This clonotype was counted a few times. The chain employs TRBV15 and TRBJ2-3; TRBD1 or TRBD2 may be the D gene (5 bases each). V was shortened by 4 bases and J by 3 bases, with 14 bases between the two germline ends. The V gene's germline CDR1 is LNHNV and CDR2 YYDKDF (reference sequence). The CDR3 totals 15 residues. CDR3 sequence: CATSIIGARTDTQYF. Written as DNA, the CDR3 is TGTGCCACCAGCATCATCGGGGCGAGGACAGATACGCAGTATTTT.

This clonotype was recorded a few times. DNA of the CDR3: TGTGCCAGCAGCTTTACGGAGGGAACTCGGACTGAAGCTTTCTTT. Protein product: CASSFTEGTRTEAFF. The chain employs TRBV11-3 and TRBJ1-1; no reliable D call. V was trimmed by 3 bases and J by 5 bases, leaving 16 bases between them. Germline lookup yields CDR1 SGHNT and CDR2 YENEEA. The CDR3 covers 15 residues.

The rearrangement links TRBV7-9 to TRBJ2-3; possibly TRBD1 for D (6 bases). The CDR3 has 14 amino acids. Trimming cost V 3 bases and J 2 bases, with 9 bases left between them. The germline V gene encodes CDR1 SEHNR and CDR2 FQNEAQ (reference sequence). This CDR3 is CASSFRTDTDTQYF. The CDR3 nucleotides are TGTGCCAGCAGCTTCAGGACAGACACAGATACGCAGTATTTT.

This chain uses TRBV28 with TRBJ2-7, with 8 positions matching TRBD1. The V gene end was trimmed by 7 bases and the J gene end by 2 bases; junction bases not matched to a gene: 10. Per the germline V gene, CDR1 is MDHEN and CDR2 is SYDVKM. This CDR3 spans 15 amino acids. The CDR3 coding sequence is TGTGCCAGCACCCGAGATGGACAGGGCGCCTACGAGCAGTACTTC. It specifies CASTRDGQGAYEQYF.

This clonotype was counted only a few times. This rearrangement joins TRBV18 to TRBJ2-3, with no clear D. Trimming removed 4 bases at V and 0 bases at J, with 5 bases between. The V gene's germline CDR1 is KGHSH and CDR2 LQKENI. This CDR3 contains 13 residues. CDR3 nucleotides: TGTGCCAGCTCACGTGAGAGCACAGATACGCAGTATTTT. Protein sequence: CASSRESTDTQYF.

V gene TRBV19 combines with J gene TRBJ2-5; TRBD2 matches 11 bases. The J call is doubtful: the DNA matches TRBJ2-1 better. The CDR3 sequence is 15 residues long. Germline-derived CDR1 and CDR2 are LNHDA and SQIVND (reference sequence). The DNA for the CDR3 is TGTGCCAGTAGCCGTAGCGGGGGGGTTCGGAATGAGCAGTTCTTC. Translation gives CASSRSGGVRNEQFF.

The rearrangement joins TRBV7-2 to TRBJ2-7; D is undetermined. V was cut by 3 bases and J by 2 bases, with 14 bases left in between. Germline V gene data show CDR1 as SGHTA and CDR2 as FQGNSA. CDR3 length: 15 amino acids. As DNA, the CDR3 is TGTGCCAGCAGCTTTCGGCCCGACCGGGCCTACGAGCAGTACTTC. It encodes CASSFRPDRAYEQYF.

This clonotype was found a few times. The chain carries TRBV20-1 and TRBJ2-7, with 10 bases aligning to TRBD2. CDR3 length: 17 amino acids. The V gene's germline CDR1 is DFQATT and CDR2 SNEGSKA (reference sequence). Trimming at V came to 2 bases and at J to 0 bases, leaving 10 bases not matched to a gene. The CDR3 coding sequence is TGCAGTGCTAGAAAGGCTAGCGGGGGACCGCGCTCCTACGAGCAGTACTTC. Amino acid sequence: CSARKASGGPRSYEQYF.

In its sample, this clonotype was seen a few times. This chain connects TRBV19 to TRBJ1-2; D may be TRBD1 (5 bases). V lost 9 bases, J lost 1 base, and 12 bases lay in between. Germline V gene lookup returns CDR1 LNHDA and CDR2 SQIVND (reference sequence). This CDR3 spans 13 amino acids. CDR3 protein: CARAGTDNYGYTF. For the CDR3, the DNA is TGTGCCAGGGCCGGGACTGATAACTATGGCTACACCTTC.

The chain links TRBV6-1 to TRBJ1-2; no reliable D call. Trimming took off 4 bases at V and 0 bases at J, with 6 bases between the two ends. Germline V gives CDR1 MNHNS, CDR2 SASEGT. This CDR3 spans 13 amino acids. CDR3 nucleotides: TGTGCCAGCAGTGGGCTGACTAACTATGGCTACACCTTC. This sequence encodes CASSGLTNYGYTF.